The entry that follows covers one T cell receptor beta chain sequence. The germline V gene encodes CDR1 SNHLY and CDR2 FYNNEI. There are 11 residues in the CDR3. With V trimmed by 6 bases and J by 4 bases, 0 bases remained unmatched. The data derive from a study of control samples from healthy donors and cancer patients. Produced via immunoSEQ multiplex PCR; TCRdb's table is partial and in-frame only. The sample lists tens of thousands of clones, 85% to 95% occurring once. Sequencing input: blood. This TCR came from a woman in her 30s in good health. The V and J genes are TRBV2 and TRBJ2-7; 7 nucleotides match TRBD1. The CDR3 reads CASRQGYEQYF. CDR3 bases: TGTGCCAGCAGACAGGGGTACGAGCAGTACTTC.